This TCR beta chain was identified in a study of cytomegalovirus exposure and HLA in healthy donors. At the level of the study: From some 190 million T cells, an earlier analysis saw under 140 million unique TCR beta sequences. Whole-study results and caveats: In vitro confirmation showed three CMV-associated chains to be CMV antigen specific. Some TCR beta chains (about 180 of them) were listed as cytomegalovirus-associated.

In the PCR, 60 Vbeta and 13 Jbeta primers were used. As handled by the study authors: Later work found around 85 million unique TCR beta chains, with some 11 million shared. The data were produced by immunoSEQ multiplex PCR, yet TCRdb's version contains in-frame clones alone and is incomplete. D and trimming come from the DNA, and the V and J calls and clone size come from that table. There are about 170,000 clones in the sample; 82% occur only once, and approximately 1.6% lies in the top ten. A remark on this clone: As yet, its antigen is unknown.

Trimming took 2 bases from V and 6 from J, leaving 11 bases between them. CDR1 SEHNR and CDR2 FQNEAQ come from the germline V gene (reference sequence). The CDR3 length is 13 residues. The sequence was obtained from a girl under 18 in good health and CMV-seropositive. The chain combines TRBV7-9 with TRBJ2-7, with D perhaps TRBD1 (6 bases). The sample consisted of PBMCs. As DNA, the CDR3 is TGTGCCAGCAGCTTAACACAGGGTGGCGAGCAGTACTTC. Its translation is CASSLTQGGEQYF.